This section outlines one T cell receptor beta chain sequence together with its context. Its antigen remains unidentified. Trimming removed 7 bases at V and 0 bases at J, with 13 bases between. The germline V gene has CDR1 MNHEY and CDR2 SMNVEV (reference sequence). There are 15 residues in the CDR3. The data belong to a study of CD8+ T cells in alopecia areata. General study findings and limits: Clonality was higher in lesional than normal scalp, especially in alopecia totalis/universalis.

cDNA reverse transcribed from extracted RNA served as the sequencing template. Clones were sequenced by immunoSEQ multiplex PCR, and TCRdb holds only the in-frame ones, with some missing. Found here are around 250,000 clones, under 80% of them singletons; the top ten hold under 1.5%. The TCR originated in a human donor with alopecia areata. The specimen was CD4+ T cells sorted from blood, collected at week 0. The gene calls are TRBV27 and TRBJ1-5, with D hard to call. CDR3 loop: CASTNSYHSNQPQHF. The CDR3 coding sequence is TGTGCCAGCACTAATTCCTACCATAGCAATCAGCCCCAGCATTTT.